This T cell receptor beta chain derives from a study of identical twins. Whole-study findings and limits: Memory repertoires lacked the insertion deficit that abundant cord blood beta clonotypes showed. Out-of-frame alpha sequences shared by twins were enriched for low generation probability.

This CDR3 has 13 residues. V was clipped by 6 bases and J by 9 bases; unmatched bases: 8. This clonotype came up a few times. The antigen remains undetermined. Each CDR3 protein is one row after TCRdb ran MiXCR on the 5' RACE reads. The data contain more than 400,000 distinct CDR3 sequences, around 15% of them singletons. These records were also assigned to another study, of yellow fever vaccine responses in identical twins.

The rearrangement joins TRBV12-3 or TRBV12-4 to TRBJ2-5; 9 bases match TRBD1. The material sequenced was CD4+ T cells sorted from blood. The sequence was obtained from a woman under 30 in good health. CDR3 residues: CASRRTGDFSQYF. Here the CDR3 DNA reads TGTGCCAGCAGGAGGACAGGGGATTTTTCCCAGTACTTC.